A single sample is the source of the 3 T cell receptor beta chains below, sequenced in a study of OX40 agonist ivuxolimab in advanced cancers. The repertoire was sequenced with immunoSEQ multiplex PCR; TCRdb's copy has only in-frame clones and lacks some. The sample lists around 82,000 clones; 88% were seen once. The source was CD4+ or CD8+ T cells sorted from blood, collected in a trial of the OX40 agonist ivuxolimab. These receptors came from an adult with an advanced solid tumor such as melanoma, head and neck, liver or kidney cancer.

The chain uses TRBV19 and TRBJ1-5; a possible D gene is TRBD1 (5 bases). Germline assignment: CDR1 LNHDA and CDR2 SQIVND (reference sequence). With 4 bases removed from V and 4 bases from J, the gap between germline ends came to 11 bases. The CDR3 runs 14 residues. In DNA form, the CDR3 reads TGTGCCAGTAGTACGGGGCTGGGTAATCAGCCCCAGCATTTT. Protein product: CASSTGLGNQPQHF.

The chain uses TRBV5-1 and TRBJ2-1, with a weak D call TRBD1 (6 bases). Trimming stripped 1 base from V and 9 bases from J, with 14 bases between. CDR3 length: 14 residues. The germline V gene has CDR1 SGHRS and CDR2 YFSETQ. The CDR3 region has the DNA TGCGCCAGCAGCTTGTCAAGGGGGATCACTGAGCAGTTCTTC. Encoded protein: CASSLSRGITEQFF.

This sequence joins TRBV7-2 and TRBJ2-5; perhaps TRBD2 as D (6 bases). CDR1 SGHTA and CDR2 FQGNSA come from the germline V gene. V was shortened by 2 bases and J by 4 bases, with 17 bases between the two germline ends. This CDR3 spans 16 amino acids. For the CDR3, the DNA is TGTGCCAGCAGCTTATTCGGCAGCGGGTTGGGAGAGACCCAGTACTTC. Protein product: CASSLFGSGLGETQYF.